These 25 T cell receptor beta chains came from one sample sequenced in a study of OX40 agonist ivuxolimab in advanced cancers. Profiling relied on immunoSEQ multiplex PCR, and the TCRdb table lists in-frame clones only, not all of them. Of nearly 80,000 clones detected, about nine tenths appear once; the ten largest clones hold around 6.9%. Specimen: CD4+ or CD8+ T cells sorted from blood, collected in a trial of the OX40 agonist ivuxolimab. These receptors all come from an adult with an advanced solid tumor such as melanoma, head and neck, liver or kidney cancer.

CDR3 coding DNA: TGTGCCAGCAGTCCTTGGGCGGAGAACACCGGGGAGCTGTTTTTT. This gives the protein CASSPWAENTGELFF. The chain has TRBV27 and TRBJ2-2, with D hard to call. CDR1 and CDR2 (germline): MNHEY, SMNVEV (reference sequence). Trimming stripped 5 bases from V and 1 base from J, with 11 bases between. The CDR3 contains 15 residues.

The chain has TRBV6-1 and TRBJ2-5; 9 bases are a match to TRBD1. CDR1 and CDR2 from the germline V gene are MNHNS and SASEGT. V lost 5 bases and J lost 5; bases outside the gene matches: 6. CDR3 length: 14 residues. The CDR3 is CASSRTGAGETQYF. CDR3 in DNA: TGTGCCAGCAGTAGGACAGGGGCCGGGGAGACCCAGTACTTC.

This clone turned up a few times. The CDR3 is CASSESHEQYF. The CDR3 DNA reads as TGTGCCAGCAGTGAATCCCACGAGCAGTACTTC. This chain joins TRBV2 and TRBJ2-7; no reliable D call. The V end was cut by 2 bases, the J end by 5 bases, with 4 bases between. Germline V CDR1 and CDR2: SNHLY, FYNNEI. The CDR3 loop spans 11 amino acids.

The J gene is TRBJ2-3, the V gene TRBV28; D tentatively reads TRBD1 or TRBD2 (5 bases each). V dropped 2 bases and J dropped 10 bases, with 16 bases sitting between them. The CDR3 totals 14 residues. The germline V gene encodes CDR1 MDHEN and CDR2 SYDVKM. The CDR3, as DNA: TGTGCCAGCAGTTTACCACGAAATCTGGGGGCGCAGTATTTT. Residues: CASSLPRNLGAQYF.

The DNA of the CDR3 is TGTGCCAGCAGTTCTGGGGGACAAGAGACCCAGTACTTC. This codes for CASSSGGQETQYF. This sequence joins TRBV28 and TRBJ2-5, with D perhaps TRBD1 or TRBD2 (5 bases each). V was trimmed by 4 bases and J by 2 bases, leaving 8 bases between them. The germline gives CDR1 MDHEN, CDR2 SYDVKM. The CDR3 spans 13 residues.

The V gene is TRBV6-6, the J gene TRBJ2-7; D perhaps matches TRBD2 (6 bases). This CDR3 contains 14 residues. Germline values: CDR1 MNHNY, CDR2 SVGAGI (reference sequence). Trimming took off 5 bases at V and 3 bases at J, with 14 bases between the two ends. CDR3 sequence: CASSRLEVGYEQYF. DNA of the CDR3: TGTGCCAGCAGTAGACTAGAGGTAGGCTACGAGCAGTACTTC.

This chain joins TRBV10-3 and TRBJ1-1; 7 bases agree with TRBD1. CDR3 size: 13 residues. The J segment lost 2 bases and the V segment lost 11 bases, leaving 8 bases of the junction unmatched. Germline CDR1 and CDR2: ENHRY and SYGVKD. The CDR3: CAAQDRRNTEAFF. CDR3 DNA sequence: TGTGCCGCCCAGGACAGGCGAAACACTGAAGCTTTCTTT.

V usage is TRBV5-6 and J usage is TRBJ1-5, with D maybe TRBD1 (5 bases). CDR1 is SGHDT and CDR2 is YYEEEE in the germline V gene. V lost 1 base and J lost 7, with 12 bases in between. CDR3 size: 14 residues. CDR3 in amino acids: CASSLMGVGQPQHF. The CDR3 region has the DNA TGTGCCAGCAGCTTGATGGGGGTGGGACAGCCCCAGCATTTT.

This clone was counted once. This chain joins TRBV6-1 and TRBJ2-3; 12 bases are shared with TRBD2. The germline CDR1 and CDR2 sequences are MNHNS and SASEGT. This CDR3 region has 16 residues. V lost 2 bases, J lost 4 bases, and 4 bases stayed unmatched. CDR3 residues: CASSELAGGSADTQYF. For the CDR3, the DNA is TGTGCCAGCAGTGAACTAGCGGGAGGGTCCGCAGATACGCAGTATTTT.

CDR3 sequence reads: CASSLSGFTDTQYF. The CDR3 region has the DNA TGCGCCAGCAGCTTGAGCGGTTTCACAGATACGCAGTATTTT. The chain employs TRBV5-1 and TRBJ2-3, with a tentative D call TRBD2 (5 bases). The CDR3 is 14 amino acids. Germline values: CDR1 SGHRS, CDR2 YFSETQ. Trimming removed 1 base from V and 2 bases from J, with 8 bases in between.

The sample holds one count of this clone. The chain carries TRBV21-1 and TRBJ2-1; the tabulated D call, TRBD2, remains unverified against the DNA. TRBV21-1 is reported as a pseudogene. This CDR3 spans 16 amino acids. In DNA form, the CDR3 reads TGTGCCAGCAGCCTAAAACTAGCGGGAGGGCGGCGTGAGCAGTTCTTC. As protein: CASSLKLAGGRREQFF.

The chain recombines TRBV28 with TRBJ1-5; no reliable D call. This CDR3 region has 15 residues. V shed 1 base and J shed 3 bases, with 10 bases lying between them. Germline assignment: CDR1 MDHEN and CDR2 SYDVKM. The CDR3 DNA sequence: TGTGCCAGCAGTTTATTTTACGGGGACAATCAGCCCCAGCATTTT. It codes for CASSLFYGDNQPQHF.

This rearrangement joins TRBV27 to TRBJ2-1; TRBD2 is a possible D gene (6 bases). This CDR3 has 16 amino acids. V lost 6 bases and J 4 bases, leaving 19 bases between the germline ends. Germline V gene lookup returns CDR1 MNHEY and CDR2 SMNVEV (reference sequence). The CDR3, as DNA: TGTGCCAGCAGAACAACTAGGGGAGGTAATTACAATGAGCAGTTCTTC. It translates to CASRTTRGGNYNEQFF.

In DNA form, the CDR3 reads TGTGCCAGCAGTTTAGAGGGGAGACAGGGGGCTTACGAGCAGTACTTC. Protein product: CASSLEGRQGAYEQYF. The rearrangement uses TRBV27 and TRBJ2-7; TRBD1 matches 10 bases. V was pared by 2 bases and J by 4 bases, with 8 bases of the junction left unmatched. Germline-derived CDR1 and CDR2 are MNHEY and SMNVEV (reference sequence). The CDR3 length is 16 residues.

The chain recombines TRBV14 with TRBJ2-2; TRBD2 might be the D (5 bases). Germline-derived CDR1 and CDR2 are SGHDN and FVKESK. V was pared by 1 base and J by 0 bases, with 9 bases between. The CDR3 extends over 16 amino acids. The CDR3 bases are TGTGCCAGCAGCCAAGGGAGGCCGGCGAACACCGGGGAGCTGTTTTTT. It codes for CASSQGRPANTGELFF.

This sequence joins TRBV6-5 and TRBJ1-3, with D unresolved. V was clipped by 5 bases and J by 1 base, with 9 bases between them. Germline CDR1 MNHEY, CDR2 SVGAGI. CDR3 length: 14 amino acids. CDR3 DNA: TGTGCCAGCAGTAATCCAGGATCTGGAAACACCATATATTTT. It encodes CASSNPGSGNTIYF.

The chain employs TRBV28 and TRBJ2-5; TRBD1 aligns across 8 bases. Germline CDR1 reads MDHEN; CDR2 reads SYDVKM. Germline trimming cut 10 bases from V and 1 base from J; bases unmatched to any gene: 11. The CDR3 length is 15 residues. Here the CDR3 DNA reads TGTGCCATTCGCCTCGGGACAGGCCCCCAAGAGACCCAGTACTTC. It specifies CAIRLGTGPQETQYF.

This chain uses TRBV28 with TRBJ2-5, with D unclear. Trimming took 4 bases from V and 1 from J, leaving 7 bases between them. The germline V gene encodes CDR1 MDHEN and CDR2 SYDVKM. The CDR3 sequence is 13 residues long. The CDR3 sequence is CASSSGSQETQYF. CDR3 in DNA: TGTGCCAGCAGTTCGGGCAGCCAAGAGACCCAGTACTTC.

The gene calls are TRBV7-9 and TRBJ2-5; D perhaps matches TRBD2 (5 bases). The CDR3 has 16 residues. Germline-derived CDR1 and CDR2 are SEHNR and FQNEAQ (reference sequence). V was cut by 1 base and J by 1 base, with 13 bases left in between. The CDR3 DNA is TGTGCCAGCAGCTTAGGCCCTAGCAGATTCCAAGAGACCCAGTACTTC. This sequence encodes CASSLGPSRFQETQYF.

This clone is a singleton in its sample. This chain connects TRBV28 to TRBJ1-5; TRBD1 might be the D (6 bases). Looked up from germline, CDR1 is MDHEN and CDR2 is SYDVKM. V was pared by 2 bases and J by 5 bases, with 13 bases between. The CDR3 is 15 amino acids. The CDR3 region is CASSLTRQEHQPQHF. CDR3 coding DNA: TGTGCCAGCAGTTTAACGCGACAGGAGCATCAGCCCCAGCATTTT.

V and J are TRBV28 and TRBJ2-2; D not certain. There are 13 residues in the CDR3. V lost 5 bases and J lost 4, with 8 bases in between. From germline, CDR1 is MDHEN and CDR2 SYDVKM. In DNA form, the CDR3 reads TGTGCCAGCAGTGTTAGGAGCACCGGGGAGCTGTTTTTT. Its translation is CASSVRSTGELFF. Complete variable domain (other parts from reference TRBV28 and TRBJ2-2): DVKVTQSSRYLVKRTGEKVFLECVQDMDHENMFWYRQDPGLGLRLIYFSYDVKMKEKGDIPEGYSVSREKKERFSLILESASTNQTSMYLCASSVRSTGELFFGEGSRLTVL.

J is TRBJ1-2 and V is TRBV19, with D hard to call. The CDR3 covers 15 residues. Trimming took off 7 bases at V and 3 bases at J, with 18 bases between the two ends. CDR1 and CDR2 (germline): LNHDA, SQIVND (reference sequence). Written as DNA, the CDR3 is TGTGCCAGTATGCATGGCAGCCCCCGGGACTATGGCTACACCTTC. This gives the protein CASMHGSPRDYGYTF.

The chain is built from TRBV5-1 and TRBJ2-5; 14 bases agree with TRBD2. J gave up 5 bases and V 3 bases, and 6 bases lay outside the gene matches. The CDR3 has 16 residues. Looked up from germline, CDR1 is SGHRS and CDR2 is YFSETQ. The CDR3 coding sequence is TGCGCCAGCAGCTCGACTAGCGGGAGGGCCTGGGAGACCCAGTACTTC. This gives the protein CASSSTSGRAWETQYF. The complete variable domain, with remaining parts taken from reference TRBV5-1 and TRBJ2-5, reads KAGVTQTPRYLIKTRGQQVTLSCSPISGHRSVSWYQQTPGQGLQFLFEYFSETQRNKGNFPGRFSGRQFSNSRSEMNVSTLELGDSALYLCASSSTSGRAWETQYFGPGTRLLVL.

The J gene is TRBJ2-1, the V gene TRBV23-1; 9 bases map to TRBD2. TRBV23-1 is reported as an ORF; its role is uncertain. CDR3 length: 20 residues. After removal of 2 bases from V and 3 bases from J, the junction contained 17 bases not matched to a gene. This CDR3 is CASSQTLGSGSALNYNEQFF. CDR3 bases: TGCGCCAGCAGTCAAACCCTTGGTAGCGGGAGCGCTCTCAACTACAATGAGCAGTTCTTC.

The J gene is TRBJ1-4, the V gene TRBV9; D not certain. This CDR3 is 14 amino acids long. V was trimmed by 1 base and J by 7 bases, leaving 11 bases between them. Looked up from germline, CDR1 is SGDLS and CDR2 is YYNGEE. In nucleotides, the CDR3 is TGTGCCAGCAGCGTACGTATGGAGTCTGAAAAACTGTTTTTT. Its translation: CASSVRMESEKLFF.